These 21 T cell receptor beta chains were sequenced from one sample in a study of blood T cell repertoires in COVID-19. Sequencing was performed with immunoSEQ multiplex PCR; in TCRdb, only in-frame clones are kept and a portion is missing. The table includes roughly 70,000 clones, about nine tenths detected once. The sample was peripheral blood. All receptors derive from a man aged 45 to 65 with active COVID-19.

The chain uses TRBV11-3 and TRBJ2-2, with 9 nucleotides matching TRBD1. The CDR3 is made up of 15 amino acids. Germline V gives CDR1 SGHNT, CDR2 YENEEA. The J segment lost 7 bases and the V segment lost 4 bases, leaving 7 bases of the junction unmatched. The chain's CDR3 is CASSSSGTGYGELFF. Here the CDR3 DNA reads TGTGCCAGCAGCTCCAGCGGGACAGGGTACGGGGAGCTGTTTTTT.

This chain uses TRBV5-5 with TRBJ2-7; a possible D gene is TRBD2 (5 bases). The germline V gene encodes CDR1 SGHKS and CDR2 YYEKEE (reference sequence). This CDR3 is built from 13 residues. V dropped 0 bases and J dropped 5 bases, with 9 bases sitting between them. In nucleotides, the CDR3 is TGTGCCAGCAGCTTGGTATGGGGAGACGAGCAGTACTTC. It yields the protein CASSLVWGDEQYF.

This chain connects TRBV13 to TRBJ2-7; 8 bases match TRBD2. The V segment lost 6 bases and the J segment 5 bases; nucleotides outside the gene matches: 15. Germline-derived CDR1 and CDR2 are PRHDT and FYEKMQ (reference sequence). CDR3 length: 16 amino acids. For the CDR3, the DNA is TGTGCCAGCAGTCATATAGCGGGAAGGATTCCTAACGAGCAGTACTTC. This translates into CASSHIAGRIPNEQYF.

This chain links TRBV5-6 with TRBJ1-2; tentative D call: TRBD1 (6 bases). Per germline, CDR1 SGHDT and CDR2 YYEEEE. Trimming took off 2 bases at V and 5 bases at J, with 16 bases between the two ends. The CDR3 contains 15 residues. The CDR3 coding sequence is TGTGCCAGCAGCTTATTTGGGATACAGGGTTATGGCTACACCTTC. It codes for CASSLFGIQGYGYTF.

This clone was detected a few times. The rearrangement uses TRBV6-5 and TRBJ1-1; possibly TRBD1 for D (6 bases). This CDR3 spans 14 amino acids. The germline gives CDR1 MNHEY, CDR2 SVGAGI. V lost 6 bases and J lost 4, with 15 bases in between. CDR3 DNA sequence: TGTGCCAGCAGGGCGGGCGGGGGCCTCACTGAAGCTTTCTTT. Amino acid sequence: CASRAGGGLTEAFF.

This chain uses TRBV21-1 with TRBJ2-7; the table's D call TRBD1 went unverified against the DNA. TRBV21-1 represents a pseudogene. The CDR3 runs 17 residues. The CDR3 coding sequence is TGTGCCAGCAGCAACCTGTCAGGGCCCAGAGGGGGCTACGAGCAGTACTTC. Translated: CASSNLSGPRGGYEQYF.

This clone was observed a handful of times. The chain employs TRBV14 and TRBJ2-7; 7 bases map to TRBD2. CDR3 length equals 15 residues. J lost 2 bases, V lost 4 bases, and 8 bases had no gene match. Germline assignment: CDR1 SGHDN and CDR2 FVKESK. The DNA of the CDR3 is TGTGCCAGCAGCCCAGCCGGGGGGAGGGCCTACGAGCAGTACTTC. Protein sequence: CASSPAGGRAYEQYF.

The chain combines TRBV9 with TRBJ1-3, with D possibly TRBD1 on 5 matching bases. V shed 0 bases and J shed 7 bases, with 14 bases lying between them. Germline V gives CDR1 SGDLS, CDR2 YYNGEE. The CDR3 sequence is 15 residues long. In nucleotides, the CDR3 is TGTGCCAGCAGCGTAGGAAAAGGGCGGGGGAACACCATATATTTT. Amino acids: CASSVGKGRGNTIYF.

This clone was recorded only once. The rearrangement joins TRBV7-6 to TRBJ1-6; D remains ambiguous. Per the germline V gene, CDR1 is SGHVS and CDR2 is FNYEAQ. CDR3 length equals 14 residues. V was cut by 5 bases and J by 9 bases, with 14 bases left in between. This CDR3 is CASSLSGSASPLHF. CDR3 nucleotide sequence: TGTGCCAGCAGCCTATCGGGATCGGCTTCACCCCTCCACTTT.

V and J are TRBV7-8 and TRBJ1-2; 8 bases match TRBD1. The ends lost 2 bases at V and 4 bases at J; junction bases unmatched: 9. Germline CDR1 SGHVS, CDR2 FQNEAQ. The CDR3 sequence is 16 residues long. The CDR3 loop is CASSLLSGGGFYGYTF. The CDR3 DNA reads TGTGCCAGCAGCTTACTCTCAGGGGGCGGGTTCTATGGCTACACCTTC.

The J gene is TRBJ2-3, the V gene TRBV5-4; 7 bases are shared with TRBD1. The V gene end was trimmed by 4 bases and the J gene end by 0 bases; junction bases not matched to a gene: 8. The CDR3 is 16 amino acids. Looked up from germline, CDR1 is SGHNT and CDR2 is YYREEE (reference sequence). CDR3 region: CASSAGTAFSTDTQYF. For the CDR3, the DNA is TGTGCCAGCAGCGCCGGGACAGCCTTTAGCACAGATACGCAGTATTTT.

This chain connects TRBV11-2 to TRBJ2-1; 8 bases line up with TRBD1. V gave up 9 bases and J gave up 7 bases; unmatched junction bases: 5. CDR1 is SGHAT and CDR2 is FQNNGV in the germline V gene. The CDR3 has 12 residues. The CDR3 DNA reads TGTGCCAGGAGGACAGGGATGAATGAGCAGTTCTTC. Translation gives CARRTGMNEQFF. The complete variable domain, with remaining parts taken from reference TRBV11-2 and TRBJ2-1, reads EAGVAQSPRYKIIEKRQSVAFWCNPISGHATLYWYQQILGQGPKLLIQFQNNGVVDDSQLPKDRFSAERLKGVDSTLKIQPAKLEDSAVYLCARRTGMNEQFFGPGTRLTVL.

The DNA of the CDR3 is TGTGCCAGCACCCAGGGGAGGGCCATAGATACGCAGTATTTT. Encoded protein: CASTQGRAIDTQYF. The chain uses TRBV11-3 and TRBJ2-3; possible D gene TRBD2, 7 bases. The CDR3 has 14 amino acids. CDR1 and CDR2 from the germline V gene are SGHNT and YENEEA. V gave up 7 bases and J gave up 5 bases, with 16 bases separating them.

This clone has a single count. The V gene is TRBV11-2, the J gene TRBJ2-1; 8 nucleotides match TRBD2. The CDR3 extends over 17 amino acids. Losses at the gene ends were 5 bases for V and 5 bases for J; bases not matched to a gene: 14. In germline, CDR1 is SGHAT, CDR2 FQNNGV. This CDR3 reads CASSLLRKREKDNEQFF. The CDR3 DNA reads TGTGCCAGCAGCCTACTTCGAAAGCGGGAGAAAGACAATGAGCAGTTCTTC.

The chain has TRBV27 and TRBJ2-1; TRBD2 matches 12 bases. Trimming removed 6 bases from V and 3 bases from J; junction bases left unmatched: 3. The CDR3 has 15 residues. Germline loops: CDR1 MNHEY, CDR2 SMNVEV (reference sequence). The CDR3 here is CASSQTSGSYNEQFF. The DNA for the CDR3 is TGTGCCAGCAGCCAGACTAGCGGGAGCTACAATGAGCAGTTCTTC.

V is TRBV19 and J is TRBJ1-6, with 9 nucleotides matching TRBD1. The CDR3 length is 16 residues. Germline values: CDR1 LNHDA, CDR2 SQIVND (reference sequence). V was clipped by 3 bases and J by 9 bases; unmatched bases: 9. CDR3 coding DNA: TGTGCCAGTAGTATCGGACAGGGGTCGCAAACTTCACCCCTCCACTTT. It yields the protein CASSIGQGSQTSPLHF.

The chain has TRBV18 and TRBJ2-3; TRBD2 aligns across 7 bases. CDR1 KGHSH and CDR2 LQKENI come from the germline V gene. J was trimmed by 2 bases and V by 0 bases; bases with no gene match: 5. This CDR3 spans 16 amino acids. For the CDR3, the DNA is TGTGCCAGCTCACCACCCCGGGCGGGAGCCACAGATACGCAGTATTTT. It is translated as CASSPPRAGATDTQYF.

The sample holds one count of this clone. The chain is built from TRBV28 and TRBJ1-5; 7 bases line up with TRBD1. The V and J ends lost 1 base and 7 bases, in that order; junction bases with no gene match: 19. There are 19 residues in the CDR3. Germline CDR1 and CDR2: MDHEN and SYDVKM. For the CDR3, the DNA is TGTGCCAGCAGTTTATTTTCACCTACGCCGAACAGGGGCCCGCAGCCCCAGCATTTT. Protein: CASSLFSPTPNRGPQPQHF. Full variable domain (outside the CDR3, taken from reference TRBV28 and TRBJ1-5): DVKVTQSSRYLVKRTGEKVFLECVQDMDHENMFWYRQDPGLGLRLIYFSYDVKMKEKGDIPEGYSVSREKKERFSLILESASTNQTSMYLCASSLFSPTPNRGPQPQHFGDGTRLSIL.

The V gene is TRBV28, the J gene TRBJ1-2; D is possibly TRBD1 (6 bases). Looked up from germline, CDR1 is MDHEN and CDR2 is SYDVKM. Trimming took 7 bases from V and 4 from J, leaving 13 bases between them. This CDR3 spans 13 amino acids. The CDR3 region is CASNSGTTYGYTF. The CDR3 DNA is TGTGCCAGCAATTCTGGGACAACCTATGGCTACACCTTC.

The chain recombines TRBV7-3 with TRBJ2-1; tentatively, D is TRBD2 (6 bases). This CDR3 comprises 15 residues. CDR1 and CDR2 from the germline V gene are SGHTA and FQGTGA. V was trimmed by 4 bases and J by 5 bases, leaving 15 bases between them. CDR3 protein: CASSSDGGRNNEQFF. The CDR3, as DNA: TGTGCCAGCAGCTCGGACGGGGGAAGAAACAATGAGCAGTTCTTC.

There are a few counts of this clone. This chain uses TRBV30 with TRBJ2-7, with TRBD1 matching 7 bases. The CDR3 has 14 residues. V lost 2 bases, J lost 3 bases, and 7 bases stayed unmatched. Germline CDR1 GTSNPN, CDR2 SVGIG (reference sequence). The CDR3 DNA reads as TGTGCCTGGAGTTATTTTACAGGGGACTACGAGCAGTACTTC. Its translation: CAWSYFTGDYEQYF.